The sequence of this TCR beta chain was determined in a study of T cell clonality in common variable immunodeficiency. Whole-study results and caveats: In common variable immunodeficiency, TCR beta chains reportedly carried fewer deletions and N-nucleotide insertions. Patient heterogeneity in the CVID cohort limited correlations between repertoire features and clinical complications.

In germline, CDR1 is KGHSH, CDR2 LQKENI. The CDR3 spans 14 residues. V dropped 6 bases and J dropped 4; count of bases not matched to a gene: 4. The assay was immunoSEQ multiplex PCR, and TCRdb's table has in-frame clones only and misses some. The profile covers some 60,000 clones, none occurring a single time. This clone was found many times. The antigen is unknown. The sequence runs out 3 residues before the end of the CDR3; the remainder is reconstructed from the germline J gene. This sequence was found in a person aged 18 to 69 in good health. The genes are TRBV18 and TRBJ2-7, with TRBD1 matching 12 bases. Specimen: peripheral blood mononuclear cells. The covered CDR3 bases are TGTGCCAGCTCCCCGGGACAGGGGGCGTACGAG. It encodes CASSPGQGAYE. The whole CDR3 reads CASSPGQGAYEQYF. The full variable domain, its missing parts supplied by reference TRBV18 and TRBJ2-7, is NAGVMQNPRHLVRRRGQEARLRCSPMKGHSHVYWYRQLPEEGLKFMVYLQKENIIDESGMPKERFSAEFPKEGPSILRIQQVVRGDSAAYFCASSPGQGAYEQYFGPGTRLTVT.